Following are 23 T cell receptor beta chains from one sample sequenced in a study of T cells after yellow fever vaccination. TCRdb reprocessed the 5' RACE reads with MiXCR, giving one entry per CDR3 protein. The table lists approximately 550,000 distinct CDR3 sequences, about a fifth of them singletons, with roughly an eighth in the top ten. The input for sequencing was PBMCs, taken 15 days after the yellow fever booster vaccination. The receptors here all came from a man aged 30 to 39 who received the YFV17D yellow fever vaccine.

This clonotype has just a few counts. The chain uses TRBV6-1 and TRBJ2-7; D is perhaps TRBD1 (5 bases). Germline CDR1 reads MNHNS; CDR2 reads SASEGT. The CDR3 length is 14 residues. With 7 bases removed from V and 2 bases from J, the gap between germline ends came to 15 bases. The CDR3 region has the DNA TGTGCCAGCACCAAGGGGCAGGAGCCCTACGAGCAGTACTTC. It is translated as CASTKGQEPYEQYF.

This clonotype came up a few times. This chain links TRBV28 with TRBJ2-7, with D maybe TRBD1 (5 bases). Germline V gene lookup returns CDR1 MDHEN and CDR2 SYDVKM. Trimming removed 8 bases at V and 4 bases at J, with 15 bases between. This CDR3 is built from 13 residues. The CDR3 nucleotides read TGTGCCAGCGTCAATACTCCAGGGTACGAGCAGTACTTC. It yields the protein CASVNTPGYEQYF.

The J gene is TRBJ1-3, the V gene TRBV7-9; D is ambiguous. Germline lookup yields CDR1 SEHNR and CDR2 FQNEAQ (reference sequence). The V gene lost 2 bases and the J gene lost 0 bases, with 8 bases spanning the gap. The CDR3 contains 15 residues. Written as DNA, the CDR3 is TGTGCCAGCAGCTTAAGGGCCACCTCTGGAAACACCATATATTTT. It is translated as CASSLRATSGNTIYF. Combining the CDR3 with reference TRBV7-9 and TRBJ1-3 gives the whole variable domain DTGVSQNPRHKITKRGQNVTFRCDPISEHNRLYWYRQTLGQGPEFLTYFQNEAQLEKSRLLSDRFSAERPKGSFSTLEIQRTEQGDSAMYLCASSLRATSGNTIYFGEGSWLTVV.

This clonotype was counted only a few times. The chain uses TRBV12-3 or TRBV12-4 and TRBJ2-7, with TRBD1 identical over 8 bases. This CDR3 comprises 14 residues. The V and J ends lost 6 bases and 5 bases, in that order; junction bases with no gene match: 9. The DNA for the CDR3 is TGTGCCAGCAGGGACAGGGCCTCGGTCGACGAGCAGTACTTC. It is translated as CASRDRASVDEQYF.

This clonotype came up a few times. The J gene is TRBJ2-5, the V gene TRBV28, with TRBD1 as a possible D gene (5 bases). Germline CDR1 MDHEN, CDR2 SYDVKM. V was shortened by 7 bases and J by 6 bases, with 18 bases between the two germline ends. The CDR3 spans 14 residues. CDR3 loop: CASTLKGLGQTQYF. CDR3 DNA sequence: TGTGCCAGCACCTTAAAGGGGCTAGGGCAGACCCAGTACTTC.

This clonotype was seen only a few times. The chain links TRBV20-1 to TRBJ1-3; a possible D gene is TRBD1 (5 bases). CDR3 length: 14 amino acids. Germline values: CDR1 DFQATT, CDR2 SNEGSKA (reference sequence). Trimming removed 3 bases at V and 0 bases at J, with 9 bases between. CDR3: CSASRGNSGNTIYF. In DNA, the CDR3 is TGCAGTGCTAGTAGGGGAAACTCTGGAAACACCATATATTTT.

J is TRBJ2-1 and V is TRBV11-2; the match to TRBD1 covers 7 bases. The germline gives CDR1 SGHAT, CDR2 FQNNGV. The CDR3 sequence is 15 residues long. The V and J ends lost 6 bases and 1 base, in that order; junction bases with no gene match: 6. The CDR3 DNA sequence: TGTGCCAGCAGGTTACAGGGGTCATCCTACAATGAGCAGTTCTTC. Residues: CASRLQGSSYNEQFF.

This clonotype was observed a few times. The chain links TRBV7-2 to TRBJ2-1; TRBD1 might be the D (5 bases). This CDR3 spans 13 amino acids. Germline assignment: CDR1 SGHTA and CDR2 FQGNSA. Trimming stripped 2 bases from V and 6 bases from J, with 8 bases between. The CDR3 region is CASSLQGPNEQFF. CDR3 bases: TGTGCCAGCAGCTTACAGGGCCCCAATGAGCAGTTCTTC.

J is TRBJ2-7 and V is TRBV6-6; D call uncertain. CDR1 MNHNY and CDR2 SVGAGI come from the germline V gene (reference sequence). V lost 3 bases, J lost 5 bases, and 8 bases lay in between. The CDR3 loop spans 12 amino acids. CDR3: CASSYDGDEQYF. The DNA of the CDR3 is TGTGCCAGCAGTTATGACGGCGACGAGCAGTACTTC.

The table lists this clonotype with many counts. The chain uses TRBV29-1 and TRBJ2-1; 9 bases line up with TRBD1. CDR3 length equals 14 residues. The trim removed 6 bases at V and 6 bases at J, leaving 9 bases unmatched. Looked up from germline, CDR1 is SQVTM and CDR2 is ANQGSEA. CDR3 protein: CSVGGTGNSNEQFF. DNA for the CDR3: TGCAGCGTCGGAGGGACAGGGAACTCCAATGAGCAGTTCTTC.

The chain carries TRBV20-1 and TRBJ2-1, with D hard to call. Trimming stripped 5 bases from V and 12 bases from J, with 14 bases between. From germline, CDR1 is DFQATT and CDR2 SNEGSKA (reference sequence). This CDR3 is 11 amino acids long. The CDR3: CSAFSQSAQFF. The CDR3 coding sequence is TGCAGTGCTTTTAGTCAGAGTGCGCAGTTCTTC.

This chain uses TRBV7-9 with TRBJ2-5; D possibly corresponds to TRBD2 (5 bases). CDR1 SEHNR and CDR2 FQNEAQ come from the germline V gene (reference sequence). Trimming removed 5 bases from V and 2 bases from J, with 15 bases in between. This CDR3 is 15 amino acids long. The CDR3 DNA follows: TGTGCCAGCAGCGAAGGACTCTTCTCTCAAGAGACCCAGTACTTC. Its translation: CASSEGLFSQETQYF.

The rearrangement uses TRBV23-1 and TRBJ2-5; the match to TRBD2 covers 11 bases. TRBV23-1 is known as an ORF, though its function is uncertain. The trim removed 4 bases at V and 3 bases at J, leaving 13 bases unmatched. The CDR3 length is 18 residues. CDR3 nucleotides: TGCGCCAGCAGTCGAATTAAGGGACTAGCGGCCTGGAAAGAGACCCAGTACTTC. Amino acids: CASSRIKGLAAWKETQYF.

In this sample, this clonotype turned up a few times. V and J are TRBV15 and TRBJ2-1, with D possibly TRBD1 on 6 matching bases. Trimming removed 0 bases from V and 2 bases from J, with 11 bases in between. The germline gives CDR1 LNHNV, CDR2 YYDKDF (reference sequence). The CDR3 extends over 16 amino acids. Here the CDR3 DNA reads TGTGCCACCAGCAGAGATCCCGGGACAACCTACAATGAGCAGTTCTTC. This codes for CATSRDPGTTYNEQFF.

This chain connects TRBV5-5 to TRBJ2-3; possibly TRBD2 for D (6 bases). Between the trimmed V and J ends, which lost 4 bases and 2 bases, there was a span of 17 bases. Per the germline V gene, CDR1 is SGHKS and CDR2 is YYEKEE (reference sequence). This CDR3 region has 16 residues. CDR3 loop: CASSGPPGTLTDTQYF. For the CDR3, the DNA is TGTGCCAGCAGCGGCCCCCCCGGGACTCTCACAGATACGCAGTATTTT. Full variable domain (rest looked up from reference TRBV5-5 and TRBJ2-3): DAGVTQSPTHLIKTRGQQVTLRCSPISGHKSVSWYQQVLGQGPQFIFQYYEKEERGRGNFPDRFSARQFPNYSSELNVNALLLGDSALYLCASSGPPGTLTDTQYFGPGTRLTVL.

The V call is TRBV7-9, the J call TRBJ2-3; D gene uncertain. V was clipped by 5 bases and J by 0 bases, with 12 bases between them. The germline CDR1 and CDR2 sequences are SEHNR and FQNEAQ (reference sequence). This CDR3 is built from 15 residues. CDR3 sequence reads: CASSATNWSTDTQYF. The CDR3 DNA is TGTGCCAGCAGCGCGACAAATTGGAGCACAGATACGCAGTATTTT.

This rearrangement joins TRBV20-1 to TRBJ2-1; no reliable D call. The CDR3 is 10 residues long. Germline-derived CDR1 and CDR2 are DFQATT and SNEGSKA (reference sequence). Here the CDR3 reads CTPNHNEQFF. In DNA, the CDR3 is TGCACCCCGAACCACAATGAGCAGTTCTTC.

The J gene is TRBJ2-5, the V gene TRBV1; TRBD1 is the table's D call, not checked against the DNA. TRBV1 is marked as a pseudogene. The CDR3 runs 16 residues. The CDR3 loop reads CTSSQGYPGPTKTQYF. The CDR3 DNA reads TGCACCAGCAGCCAAGGGTATCCGGGACCCACGAAGACCCAGTACTTC.

The chain uses TRBV20-1 and TRBJ2-3; D is unclear. The CDR3 contains 15 residues. V lost 5 bases, J lost 2 bases, and 17 bases lay in between. The V gene's germline CDR1 is DFQATT and CDR2 SNEGSKA (reference sequence). DNA for the CDR3: TGCAGTGCTCAGACCCGGGCTACCGCCACAGATACGCAGTATTTT. Protein: CSAQTRATATDTQYF.

The genes are TRBV7-2 and TRBJ2-1, with TRBD1 matching 10 bases. Germline V gene lookup returns CDR1 SGHTA and CDR2 FQGNSA. The junction had 9 bases not matched to a gene; V was cut back by 1 base and J by 9 bases. The CDR3 is made up of 16 amino acids. CDR3 protein: CASSLVGTGESGEQFF. For the CDR3, the DNA is TGTGCCAGCAGCTTAGTAGGGACAGGGGAGTCGGGTGAGCAGTTCTTC.

The CDR3 DNA follows: TGTGCCAGCAGTGGGGGACAGCTTGAAGCTTTCTTT. Its protein product is CASSGGQLEAFF. The gene calls are TRBV28 and TRBJ1-1, with TRBD1 identical over 7 bases. CDR1 MDHEN and CDR2 SYDVKM come from the germline V gene. This CDR3 contains 12 residues. Trimming took 5 bases from V and 7 from J; bases not matched to a gene: 4. The full variable domain, in which reference TRBV28 and TRBJ1-1 provide the parts outside the CDR3, is DVKVTQSSRYLVKRTGEKVFLECVQDMDHENMFWYRQDPGLGLRLIYFSYDVKMKEKGDIPEGYSVSREKKERFSLILESASTNQTSMYLCASSGGQLEAFFGQGTRLTVV.

The chain combines TRBV19 with TRBJ1-1; D unclear. The CDR3 has 10 amino acids. V was trimmed by 7 bases and J by 8 bases, leaving 8 bases between them. Germline V gene lookup returns CDR1 LNHDA and CDR2 SQIVND (reference sequence). CDR3 sequence: CASNGREAFF. DNA for the CDR3: TGTGCCAGTAATGGAAGAGAAGCTTTCTTT.

Only a few counts were recorded for this clonotype. The chain couples TRBV7-9 to TRBJ2-7, with 7 nucleotides matching TRBD2. CDR1 and CDR2 (germline): SEHNR, FQNEAQ (reference sequence). V lost 8 bases and J lost 4; bases outside the gene matches: 5. This CDR3 region has 12 residues. This chain's CDR3 is CASGGRSYEQYF. The CDR3 DNA reads as TGTGCCAGCGGCGGGAGATCTTACGAGCAGTACTTC.